Listed below are T cell receptor beta chains from one sample, sequenced in a study of blood T cell repertoires in COVID-19. Produced via immunoSEQ multiplex PCR; TCRdb's table is partial and in-frame only. The sample lists about 240,000 clones; roughly 91% were seen once. The sequencing input was peripheral blood. All receptors come from a man aged 30 to 45 with COVID-19, enrolled during active disease. CDR3s include the opening cysteine and the closing phenylalanine or tryptophan. Fields, in order: J gene, V gene, clone size, D gene, CDR3 DNA, CDR3 protein. The D gene is left open where the match is weak. Size values are once, few and many counts, or a class for expanded clones, and some rows have none.

TRBJ1-1 | TRBV29-1 | . | TRBD1 | TGCAGCGCACAGGGGGCAGGGATGAACACTGAAGCTTTCTTT | CSAQGAGMNTEAFF
TRBJ1-5 | TRBV7-9 | . | TRBD1 | TGTGCCAGCAGCTTAGTCCAGGGGGCCAATCAGCCCCAGCATTTT | CASSLVQGANQPQHF
TRBJ2-2 | TRBV19 | . | TRBD2 | TGTGCCAGTAGTATTTTTAGCGGGTCGAACACCGGGGAGCTGTTTTTT | CASSIFSGSNTGELFF
TRBJ1-6 | TRBV25-1 | . | . | TGTGCCAGCAGTGAATTGGGCAGGGTTAACAATTCACCCCTCCACTTT | CASSELGRVNNSPLHF
TRBJ1-2 | TRBV3-1/TRBV3-2 | . | . | TGTGCCAGCAGCATTGCCAGAGGTGGCTACACCTTC | CASSIARGGYTF
TRBJ1-5 | TRBV7-3 | . | TRBD1 | TGTGCCAGCAGCTCCAGGGGGATGGGGGATCAGCCCCAGCATTTT | CASSSRGMGDQPQHF
TRBJ1-1 | TRBV7-2 | . | . | TGTGCCAGCAGCTTAGCCGGAGCGAACACTGAAGCTTTCTTT | CASSLAGANTEAFF
TRBJ1-4 | TRBV6-5 | . | . | TGTGCCAGCAGTTACTCGACCGGGGGAAAACTGTTTTTT | CASSYSTGGKLFF
TRBJ2-3 | TRBV7-7 | . | . | TGTGCCAGCAGCCCAACTAGCAGCACAGATACGCAGTATTTT | CASSPTSSTDTQYF
TRBJ1-2 | TRBV7-9 | . | TRBD1 | TGTGCCAGCACCCCACAGGGGGCATCATCCTATGGCTACACCTTC | CASTPQGASSYGYTF
TRBJ2-7 | TRBV25-1 | . | . | TGTGCCAGCAGTGATCCGTCGGACATGCTCTACGAGCAGTACTTC | CASSDPSDMLYEQYF
TRBJ2-1 | TRBV6-5 | . | TRBD1 | TGTGCCAGCAGTTCCAACAGGGGACGCTACAATGAGCAGTTCTTC | CASSSNRGRYNEQFF
TRBJ2-5 | TRBV5-1 | . | . | TGCGCCAGCAGCTTGATCCAGGGTATCGAGACCCAGTACTTC | CASSLIQGIETQYF
TRBJ2-5 | TRBV10-1 | . | TRBD1 | TGCGCCAGCAGTGAGTCCGACAGGGGTGGAGAGACCCAGTACTTC | CASSESDRGGETQYF
TRBJ2-5 | TRBV3-1/TRBV3-2 | . | TRBD1 | TGTGCCAGCAGCCAAGATCCTTGGACAGGGGAGATAGAGACCCAGTACTTC | CASSQDPWTGEIETQYF
TRBJ2-3 | TRBV5-1 | . | TRBD2 | TGCGCCAGCAGCTTGGGACTAGCGGGGGTCGCTGATACGCAGTATTTT | CASSLGLAGVADTQYF
TRBJ1-2 | TRBV6-5 | . | TRBD1 | TGTGCCAGCAGTTACTCCACTGACAGGGCCTATGGCTACACCTTC | CASSYSTDRAYGYTF
TRBJ2-2 | TRBV30 | . | . | TGTGCCTGGAGTGACGGGCACAGGGTGAGGACCGGGGAGCTGTTTTTT | CAWSDGHRVRTGELFF
TRBJ1-2 | TRBV6-5 | . | TRBD1 | TGTGCCAGCAGTCAACAGGGGAACTATGGCTACACCTTC | CASSQQGNYGYTF
TRBJ1-4 | TRBV27 | few | . | TGTGCCAGCAGTTCCAGGCAAATACTGGCTGAAAAACTGTTTTTT | CASSSRQILAEKLFF